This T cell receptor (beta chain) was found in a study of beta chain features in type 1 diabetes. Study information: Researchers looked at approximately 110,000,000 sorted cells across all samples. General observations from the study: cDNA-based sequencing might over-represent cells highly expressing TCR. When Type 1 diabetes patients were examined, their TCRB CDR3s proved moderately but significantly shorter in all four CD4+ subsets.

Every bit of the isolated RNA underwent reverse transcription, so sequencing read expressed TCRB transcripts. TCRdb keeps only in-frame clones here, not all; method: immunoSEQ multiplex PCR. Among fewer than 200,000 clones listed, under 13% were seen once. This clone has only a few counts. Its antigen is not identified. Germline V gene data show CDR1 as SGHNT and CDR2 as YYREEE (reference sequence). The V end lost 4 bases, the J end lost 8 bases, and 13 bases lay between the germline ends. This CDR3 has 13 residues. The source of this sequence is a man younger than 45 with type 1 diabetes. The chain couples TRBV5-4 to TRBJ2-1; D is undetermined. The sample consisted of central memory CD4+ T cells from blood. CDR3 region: CASSLPGGDEQFF. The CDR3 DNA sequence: TGTGCCAGCAGCCTACCGGGTGGTGATGAGCAGTTCTTC.